One sample yielded the 3 T cell receptor beta chains listed below, sequenced in a study of T cell repertoires in cytomegalovirus infection. One entry per CDR3 protein results from TCRdb running MiXCR on the reads. The table has 250,000 or so distinct CDR3 sequences, 12% seen once; the top ten hold about 1.5%. The specimen sequenced was PBMCs. These receptors were obtained from a human donor in good health (CMV status not recorded). Some clones in this sample may be carry-over from other donors' samples.

The rearrangement links TRBV29-1 to TRBJ1-2; D gene unclear. This CDR3 has 13 amino acids. The V gene's germline CDR1 is SQVTM and CDR2 ANQGSEA. V lost 8 bases and J 4 bases, leaving 17 bases between the germline ends. The CDR3 here is CSTEIEGSYGYTF. The CDR3 DNA reads TGCAGCACCGAGATCGAAGGGAGCTATGGCTACACCTTC.

This clonotype has only a few counts. V is TRBV20-1 and J is TRBJ2-3; the D gene is possibly TRBD1 (5 bases). The V gene's germline CDR1 is DFQATT and CDR2 SNEGSKA (reference sequence). The V gene lost 5 bases and the J gene lost 3 bases, with 15 bases spanning the gap. The CDR3 has 14 residues. As DNA, the CDR3 is TGCAGTGCTGAGCTGGTGGCAGGGACAGATACGCAGTATTTT. This codes for CSAELVAGTDTQYF.

The chain is built from TRBV29-1 and TRBJ2-6; TRBD1 is a possible D gene (6 bases). CDR3 length: 13 amino acids. Trimming removed 6 bases from V and 2 bases from J, with 8 bases in between. From germline, CDR1 is SQVTM and CDR2 ANQGSEA. The CDR3 is CSVGTTGANVLTF. The CDR3 region has the DNA TGCAGCGTGGGGACAACTGGGGCCAACGTCCTGACTTTC.